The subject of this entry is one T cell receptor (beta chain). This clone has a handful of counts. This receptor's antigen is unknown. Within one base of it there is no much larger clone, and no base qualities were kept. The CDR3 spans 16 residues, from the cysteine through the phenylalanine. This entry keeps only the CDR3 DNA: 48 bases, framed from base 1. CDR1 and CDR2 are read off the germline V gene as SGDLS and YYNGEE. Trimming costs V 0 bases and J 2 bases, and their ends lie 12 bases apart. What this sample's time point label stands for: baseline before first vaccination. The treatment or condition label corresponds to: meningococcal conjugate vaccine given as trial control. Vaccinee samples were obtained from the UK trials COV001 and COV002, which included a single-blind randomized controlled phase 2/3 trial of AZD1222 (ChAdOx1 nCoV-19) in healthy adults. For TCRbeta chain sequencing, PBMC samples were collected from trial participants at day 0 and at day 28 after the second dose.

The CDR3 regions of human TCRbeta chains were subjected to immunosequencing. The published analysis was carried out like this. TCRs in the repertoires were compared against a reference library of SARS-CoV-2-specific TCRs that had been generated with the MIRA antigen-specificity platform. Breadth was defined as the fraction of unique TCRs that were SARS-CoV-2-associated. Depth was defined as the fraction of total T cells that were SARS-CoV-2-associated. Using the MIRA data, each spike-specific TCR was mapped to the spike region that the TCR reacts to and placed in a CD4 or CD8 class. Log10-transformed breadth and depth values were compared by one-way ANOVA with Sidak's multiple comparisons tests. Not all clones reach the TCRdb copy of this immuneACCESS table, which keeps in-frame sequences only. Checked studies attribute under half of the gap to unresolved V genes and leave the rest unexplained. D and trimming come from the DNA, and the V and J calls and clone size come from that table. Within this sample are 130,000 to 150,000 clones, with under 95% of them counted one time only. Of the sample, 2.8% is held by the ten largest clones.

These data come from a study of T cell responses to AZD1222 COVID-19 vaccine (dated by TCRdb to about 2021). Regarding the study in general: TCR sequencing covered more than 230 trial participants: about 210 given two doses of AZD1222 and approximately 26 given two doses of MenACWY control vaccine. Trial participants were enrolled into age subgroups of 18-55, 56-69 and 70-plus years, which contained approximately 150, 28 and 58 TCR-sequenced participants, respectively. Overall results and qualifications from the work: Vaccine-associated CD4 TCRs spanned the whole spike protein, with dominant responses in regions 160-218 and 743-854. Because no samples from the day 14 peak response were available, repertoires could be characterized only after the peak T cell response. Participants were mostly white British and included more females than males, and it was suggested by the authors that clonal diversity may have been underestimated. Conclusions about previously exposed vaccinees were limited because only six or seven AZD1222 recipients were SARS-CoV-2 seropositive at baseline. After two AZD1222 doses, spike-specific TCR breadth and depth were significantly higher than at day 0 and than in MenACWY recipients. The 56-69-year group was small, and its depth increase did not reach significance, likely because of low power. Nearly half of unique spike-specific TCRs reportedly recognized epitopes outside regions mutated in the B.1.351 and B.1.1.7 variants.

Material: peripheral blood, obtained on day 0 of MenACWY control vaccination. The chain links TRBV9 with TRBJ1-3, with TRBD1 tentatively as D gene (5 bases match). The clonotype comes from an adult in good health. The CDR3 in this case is CASSVDPGNTGNTIYF. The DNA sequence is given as TGTGCCAGCAGCGTAGATCCAGGGAACACTGGAAACACCATATATTTT.